One T cell receptor (beta chain) is described in this entry. Its antigen has not been determined. Qualities for individual bases were not recorded, and no much larger clone is one base off. All of the isolated RNA was reverse transcribed with the High Capacity cDNA Reverse Transcription Kit, so expressed TCRB transcripts were sequenced. Deep immunoSEQ sequencing was performed on naive, central memory and regulatory T cell samples, with an average of roughly 3.3 million total reads per sample. After sorted cells were lysed in RLT buffer, RNA was extracted with DNase-treated RNeasy Micro or Mini kits, with the choice depending on cell number. Each cell subset was processed separately to prevent cross-contamination, with patient and healthy donor samples processed together. Using the immunoSEQ multiplex PCR, TCRB sequences were amplified from cDNA into 87-bp fragments spanning the CDR3 region. Sequencing of the amplicons was done on the Illumina HiSeq platform. The original pipeline was this. Synthetic template baselines were used to correct PCR bias computationally, reads within Hamming distance 2 were collapsed, and singletons that could not be merged were discarded. By aligning reads against IMGT, V, D and J genes, CDR3 length, and insertions or deletions at six rearrangement sites were assigned. Clonotype counts were normalized to sorted cell number within each subset before computing true diversity and Gini coefficients with the tcR R package. The overlap coefficient, calculated on TCRB nucleotide sequences, was used to quantify repertoire sharing. Out-of-frame TCRB sequences from naive cells were analyzed as a proxy for the pre-selection repertoire. This immuneACCESS table, as held by TCRdb, lists in-frame sequences with V and J called but not all clones. Of the missing ones, under half trace to an unresolved V gene in checked studies; the others have no known cause. The DNA was the basis for D and trimming; V, J and clone size are from that table. The sample includes approximately 330,000 clones, with 11% observed a single time. Of the sample, around 0.015% is held by the ten largest clones.

This sample stems from a study of beta chain features in type 1 diabetes (dated by TCRdb to between 2018 and 2020). Some background on the complete study: No differences in mean age, gender distribution, total cell number or subset yield were found between patients and healthy donors. A total of some 110 million sorted cells were examined across all samples, and a strong correlation was observed between cell number per subset and RNA yield. Regulatory and stem cell-like memory subsets were isolated from only 8 patients and about eight healthy donors, whereas naive and central memory subsets came from all 30 or so donors. In the study, recently diagnosed type 1 diabetes patients and matched healthy donors were compared on the TCRB repertoires of their sorted circulating CD4+ T cell subsets. What the study reported, not specific to this receptor: Naive, central memory and regulatory TCRB repertoires appeared more similar among patients than among healthy donors. Because small numbers of individuals were included in the HLA sub-analyses, any influence of HLA type on TCRB rearrangement was left unresolved. In all four CD4+ subsets, TCRB CDR3 length was moderately but significantly shorter in type 1 diabetes patients. Shorter templates might have been favored by PCR, but patient and control samples were amplified and corrected together, so both groups would have been affected equally by any skew. At VDJ recombination sites, type 1 diabetes patients had fewer insertions and more deleted nucleotides, which implies abnormalities in thymic rearrangement. Sequencing cDNA rather than genomic DNA could over-represent highly expressing activated cells, although activation and CD3 levels did not differ between groups.

Taken from the germline V gene (reference sequence), the CDR1 and CDR2 loops are SGHNT and YYREEE. The CDR3 contains 16 residues, cysteine and phenylalanine counted. The retained sequence is limited to the CDR3, 48 bases, with the frame set at the first base. Germline trimming amounts to 4 bases on V and 8 bases on J, with 8 as the count of junction bases outside the gene matches. From each donor, a single peripheral blood sample of 100 to 150 mL on average was drawn into heparinised tubes. A BD FACSAria II and a panel including CD45RO, CCR7, CD25, CD127, CD95 and CD27 were used to sort naive, central memory, regulatory and stem cell-like memory CD4+ T cells. All sorted populations exceeded 98% purity. PBMCs were isolated right away by Lymphoprep density gradient centrifugation and were stained directly, without culture. So that batch effects would be minimized, each experiment stained and sorted samples in pairs, pairing one healthy donor with one patient.

The chain employs TRBV5-4 and TRBJ2-1; 14 central nucleotides agree with TRBD2. The sequenced material came from naive CD4+ T cells from blood. What the cell subset or site label conveys for this sample: true naive CD4+ T cells. This clonotype originated in a woman aged 30 to 39 in good health. The DNA sequence follows: TGTGCCAGCAGCACCGGGACTAGCGGGAGTGGCTATGAGCAGTTCTTC. It translates to CASSTGTSGSGYEQFF.